These 15 T cell receptor beta chains were sequenced from one sample in a study of control samples from healthy donors and cancer patients. Generated by immunoSEQ multiplex PCR, the TCRdb table keeps only in-frame clones and is missing some. The sample holds about 28,000 clones, around 79% seen once. Sequenced material: PBMCs. Source of these receptors: a man aged 55 to 70 with head and neck cancer.

This chain connects TRBV11-1 to TRBJ1-2; D call uncertain. This CDR3 contains 14 residues. The V end lost 3 bases, the J end lost 1 base, and 9 bases lay between the germline ends. Germline V lookup: CDR1 SGHAT, CDR2 FQDESV (reference sequence). Written as DNA, the CDR3 is TGTGCCAGCAGCTTCGCAGGCGATAACTATGGCTACACCTTC. Its protein is CASSFAGDNYGYTF.

This clone was observed a handful of times. The rearrangement joins TRBV6-5 to TRBJ2-7, with 9 bases aligning to TRBD2. The CDR3 length is 16 residues. The germline CDR1 and CDR2 sequences are MNHEY and SVGAGI. V lost 1 base and J lost 9; bases outside the gene matches: 13. The CDR3 is CASSYLPGTSPHGQYF. The CDR3 nucleotides are TGTGCCAGCAGTTACTTGCCCGGGACTAGCCCACATGGGCAGTACTTC.

The genes are TRBV18 and TRBJ2-7; D gene unclear. Trimming removed 3 bases from V and 2 bases from J, with 8 bases in between. The germline V gene encodes CDR1 KGHSH and CDR2 LQKENI. This CDR3 spans 13 amino acids. The DNA for the CDR3 is TGTGCCAGCTCACCGGTCGGAGCCTACGAGCAGTACTTC. Protein: CASSPVGAYEQYF.

Only one count was recorded for this clone. V is TRBV7-2 and J is TRBJ2-7, with D unclear. Looked up from germline, CDR1 is SGHTA and CDR2 is FQGNSA. This CDR3 comprises 11 residues. V was clipped by 3 bases and J by 7 bases, with 7 bases between them. CDR3 sequence reads: CASSFSMEQYF. DNA of the CDR3: TGTGCCAGCAGCTTTTCGATGGAGCAGTACTTC.

The V and J genes are TRBV19 and TRBJ1-1; no firm D call. Trimming pared 6 bases from V and 0 bases from J, leaving 8 bases between. The CDR3 covers 13 residues. Per germline, CDR1 LNHDA and CDR2 SQIVND (reference sequence). The CDR3 loop is CASRRQVNTEAFF. The CDR3 nucleotides are TGTGCCAGTAGGCGGCAGGTGAACACTGAAGCTTTCTTT.

This clone was counted between two and nine times. V and J are TRBV28 and TRBJ2-5; 7 nucleotides agree with TRBD2. With 10 bases clipped from V and 0 bases from J, the junction kept 35 bases outside the gene matches. Germline CDR1 is MDHEN and CDR2 is SYDVKM. This CDR3 is 23 amino acids long. CDR3 in amino acids: CAIGLVDIGVFASCGTYQETQYF. The CDR3 DNA reads TGTGCCATCGGACTAGTTGATATCGGGGTATTCGCCTCTTGTGGAACGTACCAAGAGACCCAGTACTTC.

This chain links TRBV29-1 with TRBJ2-7, with D perhaps assigned TRBD1 or TRBD2 (5 bases each). This CDR3 is 12 amino acids long. From germline, CDR1 is SQVTM and CDR2 ANQGSEA. Trimming removed 8 bases at V and 1 base at J, with 12 bases between. The DNA of the CDR3 is TGCAGCTTCTGGGGGTCTTCCTACGAGCAGTACTTC. Amino acid sequence: CSFWGSSYEQYF.

The chain couples TRBV6-1 to TRBJ1-5, with D maybe TRBD1 (6 bases). Trimming removed 1 base at V and 10 bases at J, with 8 bases between. The CDR3 is 12 amino acids. Germline CDR1 MNHNS, CDR2 SASEGT. CDR3 nucleotides: TGTGCCAGCAGTGAAGGGGGGGCCCCCCAGCATTTT. As protein: CASSEGGAPQHF.

The chain links TRBV7-9 to TRBJ1-6; D is uncertain. From germline, CDR1 is SEHNR and CDR2 FQNEAQ (reference sequence). The V end was cut by 6 bases, the J end by 10 bases, with 13 bases between. The CDR3 is 13 amino acids. The CDR3, as DNA: TGTGCCAGCAGGGGCACAGATGGGTCACCCCTCCACTTT. This sequence encodes CASRGTDGSPLHF.

The rearrangement joins TRBV6-5 to TRBJ1-3; no firm D call. The CDR3 covers 13 residues. Trimming took 6 bases from V and 0 from J, leaving 6 bases between them. CDR1 and CDR2 from the germline V gene are MNHEY and SVGAGI. The CDR3 protein is CASSRGSGNTIYF. CDR3 coding DNA: TGTGCCAGCAGCAGAGGCTCTGGAAACACCATATATTTT.

V gene TRBV15 combines with J gene TRBJ2-2, with unresolved D. Germline loops: CDR1 LNHNV, CDR2 YYDKDF (reference sequence). The V end lost 0 bases, the J end lost 7 bases, and 9 bases lay between the germline ends. The CDR3 runs to 14 residues. CDR3 residues: CATSRDWTDGELFF. The CDR3 nucleotides read TGTGCCACCAGCAGAGATTGGACGGACGGGGAGCTGTTTTTT.

The chain joins TRBV30 to TRBJ2-2; 9 bases fit TRBD1. The CDR3 consists of 14 residues. V dropped 3 bases and J dropped 6; count of bases not matched to a gene: 5. CDR1 GTSNPN and CDR2 SVGIG come from the germline V gene (reference sequence). CDR3 DNA: TGTGCCTGGAGGGGACAGGGTCGGGCCGGGGAGCTGTTTTTT. This codes for CAWRGQGRAGELFF.

This clone appeared a single time. The chain couples TRBV25-1 to TRBJ2-3; TRBD1 might be the D (6 bases). The germline V gene has CDR1 MGHDK and CDR2 SYGVNS. V gave up 3 bases and J gave up 1 base, with 11 bases separating them. CDR3 length: 15 residues. CDR3 bases: TGTGCCAGCAGTGATGGGGGCATGGGCACAGATACGCAGTATTTT. As protein: CASSDGGMGTDTQYF.

CDR3 loop: CASGSTGSGANVLTF. The CDR3 region has the DNA TGTGCCAGCGGCTCTACAGGGTCTGGGGCCAACGTCCTGACTTTC. V usage is TRBV27 and J usage is TRBJ2-6; D is possibly TRBD1 (6 bases). CDR3 size: 15 residues. Between the trimmed V and J ends, which lost 8 bases and 1 base, there was a span of 12 bases. From germline, CDR1 is MNHEY and CDR2 SMNVEV (reference sequence).

The gene calls are TRBV3-1 (or the pseudogene TRBV3-2) and TRBJ2-5; possible D gene TRBD1, 5 bases. Trimming took 5 bases from V and 2 from J, leaving 24 bases between them. Per germline, CDR1 LGHDT and CDR2 YNNKEL (reference sequence). The CDR3 totals 18 residues. The CDR3 sequence: CASSAGQAAYPYQETQYF. The CDR3 nucleotides read TGTGCCAGCAGCGCAGGACAAGCTGCGTACCCTTATCAAGAGACCCAGTACTTC.